This T cell receptor beta chain was captured in a study of a mutant IDH1 vaccine in newly diagnosed glioma. At the level of the study: Patients received vaccination from 4-6 weeks after radiotherapy alone, or with temozolomide cycles.

Data came from immunoSEQ multiplex PCR; TCRdb stores just in-frame clones and leaves some out. The table includes approximately 24,000 clones, approximately 80% detected once. Time point meaning: week 5, during vaccination. Vaccination comprised doses that each held 300 ug of mutant IDH1 20-mer peptide, plus topical imiquimod. Concerning this clone: Its antigen is still unknown.

This CDR3 is built from 12 residues. CDR1 is SGHRS, CDR2 YFSETQ, per germline. V shed 4 bases and J shed 3 bases, with 7 bases lying between them. The source material was PBMCs, sampled from a glioma patient whose treatment included an IDH1 peptide vaccine. V usage is TRBV5-1 and J usage is TRBJ2-5; D unclear. The sequence was collected from a man aged 40-55 years with glioma. This CDR3 is CASSGSKETQYF. CDR3 bases: TGCGCCAGCAGCGGCAGTAAAGAGACCCAGTACTTC.